These T cell receptor beta chains were read from a single sample in a study of cytomegalovirus exposure and HLA in healthy donors. The protocol was immunoSEQ multiplex PCR, while the TCRdb copy is restricted to in-frame clones and leaves out a portion. The sample holds under 130,000 clones, 60% to 85% seen once. Source material: PBMCs. These receptor sequences come from a male donor in good health and CMV-seronegative. The CDR3 runs from the conserved cysteine through the conserved F or W. Fields, in order: J gene, clone size, D gene, V gene, CDR3 DNA, CDR3 protein. A D gene is named only where the DNA matches it firmly. Part of the rows lack a size; the others show once, few, many or a class for expanded clones.

TRBJ2-7 | - | - | TRBV27 | TGTGCCAGCAGTTTATCGGGGCCTTCGATCTACGAGCAGTACTTC | CASSLSGPSIYEQYF
TRBJ2-3 | - | TRBD2 | TRBV9 | TGTGCCAGCAGCGAATGGGCGGGAGGGACAGATACGCAGTATTTT | CASSEWAGGTDTQYF
TRBJ1-2 | once | - | TRBV4-2 | TGTGCCAGCAGTCGAGGGAGGGGCCTCTATGGCTACACCTTC | CASSRGRGLYGYTF
TRBJ1-4 | - | - | TRBV10-3 | TGTGCCATCAGCGCGACCGTGCACGGGTTCGAAAAACTGTTTTTT | CAISATVHGFEKLFF
TRBJ2-2 | - | TRBD1 | TRBV5-1 | TGCGCCAGCAGCTTGTCACGGGACAGGGGAAACACCGGGGAGCTGTTTTTT | CASSLSRDRGNTGELFF
TRBJ2-2 | - | - | TRBV2 | TGTGCCAGCAGCCCGGGGTTAGCGTCCACCGGGGAGCTGTTTTTT | CASSPGLASTGELFF
TRBJ1-6 | - | - | TRBV7-2 | TGTGCCAGCAGCCTCGGCGGGCCGGGTAATTCACCCCTCCACTTT | CASSLGGPGNSPLHF
TRBJ2-5 | - | - | TRBV28 | TGTGCCAGCAATGGTCTACTCCGAGAGACCCAGTACTTC | CASNGLLRETQYF
TRBJ2-1 | - | TRBD2 | TRBV7-9 | TGTGCCAGCAGCTACACTAGCGGGAGTGACTACAATGAGCAGTTCTTC | CASSYTSGSDYNEQFF
TRBJ1-5 | few | TRBD1 | TRBV27 | TGTGCCAGCCGACAGGGGCTTCAGCCCCAGCATTTT | CASRQGLQPQHF
TRBJ2-5 | once | - | TRBV7-9 | TGTGCCAGCAGCTACAACACAGGGACCCAAGAGACCCAGTACTTC | CASSYNTGTQETQYF
TRBJ1-6 | - | TRBD1 | TRBV28 | TGTGCCAGCAGTTCCAGGGACAGGGTGCTTCACCTCCACTTT | CASSSRDRVLHLHF
TRBJ1-1 | - | TRBD1 | TRBV9 | TGTGCCAGCAGCGTGACGCAGGGGGTGAACACTGAAGCTTTCTTT | CASSVTQGVNTEAFF
TRBJ2-1 | - | TRBD1 | TRBV5-1 | TGCGCCAGCAGCTTAGGGACAGGGGGTTCCTCAAGCTCCTACAATGAGCAGTTCTTC | CASSLGTGGSSSSYNEQFF
TRBJ1-5 | - | - | TRBV28 | TGTGCCAGCAGTTTATCCCGGATTGAGGAAGATAGCAATCAGCCCCAGCATTTT | CASSLSRIEEDSNQPQHF
TRBJ2-7 | - | TRBD1 | TRBV5-6 | TGTGCCAGCAGCCGCCGGGACAGCCACTACGAGCAGTACTTC | CASSRRDSHYEQYF
TRBJ2-3 | - | - | TRBV5-1 | TGCGCCAGCAGCTTGGGTCGGCGGACTAGCACAGATACGCAGTATTTT | CASSLGRRTSTDTQYF
TRBJ1-2 | once | - | TRBV15 | TGTGCCACCAGCAAAAGTCGACAGGAGGGCTACACCTTC | CATSKSRQEGYTF
TRBJ1-5 | - | TRBD1 | TRBV28 | TGTGCCAGCAGTCCCGCAGGGGGCGCGAATTTCCGACAGCCCCAGCATTTT | CASSPAGGANFRQPQHF
TRBJ2-1 | - | TRBD2 | TRBV18 | TGTGCCAGCTCGCAACCCGGGACTATCCTAAATGAGCAGTTCTTC | CASSQPGTILNEQFF
TRBJ2-5 | - | - | TRBV7-9 | TGTGCCAGCACCACAGGAGAGTTTTCTGGAGTCTCGGAGACCCAGTACTTC | CASTTGEFSGVSETQYF
TRBJ2-7 | - | TRBD1 | TRBV9 | TGTGCCAGCAGCTCGGGACAGGGCTTCTACGAGCAGTACTTC | CASSSGQGFYEQYF
TRBJ1-2 | - | - | TRBV5-6 | TGTGCCAGCAGCCCAGGGTCCCGGAACTATGGCTACACCTTC | CASSPGSRNYGYTF
TRBJ2-7 | - | - | TRBV19 | TGTGCCAGCAGGAAGGGGGTATCCTCCTACGAGCAGTACTTC | CASRKGVSSYEQYF
TRBJ2-7 | - | - | TRBV5-4 | TGTGCCAGCAGCTTGAGGACTTCCCCGTACGAGCAGTACTTC | CASSLRTSPYEQYF
TRBJ1-2 | - | TRBD1 | TRBV2 | TGTGCCAGCAGTCCTTATAGTGGGACAGGGAAAGGACAACGGAACTATGGTGTCGGCTACACCTTC | CASSPYSGTGKGQRNYGVGYTF
TRBJ1-2 | - | - | TRBV19 | TGTGCCAGTAGTATGGACAGCCTAGTCTATGGCTACACCTTC | CASSMDSLVYGYTF
TRBJ2-7 | - | TRBD2 | TRBV7-8 | TGTGCCACCGGGGGGGGTTATGACGAGCAGTACTTC | CATGGGYDEQYF
TRBJ1-2 | - | - | TRBV18 | TGTGCCAGCTCAGGATCAGGGCCGATGCGGGGCTACACCTTC | CASSGSGPMRGYTF
TRBJ2-5 | - | TRBD2 | TRBV27 | TGTGCCAGCAGTTTAACCAGGACTAGCGGACACCAAGAGACCCAGTACTTC | CASSLTRTSGHQETQYF
TRBJ2-7 | few | TRBD1 | TRBV7-2 | TGTGCCAGCAGCTTAGGTGGGACAGGGGCCAACGAGCAGTACTTC | CASSLGGTGANEQYF